Reported below is one T cell receptor (beta chain). Its antigen is still unknown. These data belong to a study of T cell responses to AZD1222 COVID-19 vaccine. Whole-study findings and limits: Spike as a whole was targeted by vaccine-associated CD4 TCRs, dominant at 160-218 and 743-854.

From germline, CDR1 is MGHRA and CDR2 YSYEKL. Trimming cost V 0 bases and J 7 bases, with 13 bases left between them. The CDR3 sequence is 15 residues long. The data were produced by immunoSEQ multiplex PCR, yet TCRdb's version contains in-frame clones alone and is incomplete. Among over 150,000 clones listed, roughly 87% were seen once. This specimen consisted of peripheral blood, obtained on day 0 of AZD1222 vaccination. V is TRBV4-1 and J is TRBJ1-5; D unresolved. The receptor's source is an adult in good health. DNA for the CDR3: TGCGCCAGCAGCCAAGATTTCCTAGGTGGGCAGCCCCAGCATTTT. Its translation is CASSQDFLGGQPQHF.